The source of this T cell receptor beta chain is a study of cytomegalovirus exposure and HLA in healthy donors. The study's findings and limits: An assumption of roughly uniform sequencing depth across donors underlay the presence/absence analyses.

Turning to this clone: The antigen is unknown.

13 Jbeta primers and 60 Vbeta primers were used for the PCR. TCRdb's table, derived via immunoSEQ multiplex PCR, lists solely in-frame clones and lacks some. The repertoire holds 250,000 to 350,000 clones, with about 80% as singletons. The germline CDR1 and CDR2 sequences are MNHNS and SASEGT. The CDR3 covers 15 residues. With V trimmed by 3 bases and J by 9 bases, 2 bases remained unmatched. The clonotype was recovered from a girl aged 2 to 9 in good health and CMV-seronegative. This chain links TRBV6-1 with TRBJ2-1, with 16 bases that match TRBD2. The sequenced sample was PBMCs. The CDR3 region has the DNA TGTGCCAGCAGTGAGGGACTAGCGGGAGGGACTGAGCAGTTCTTC. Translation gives CASSEGLAGGTEQFF.